Following are 21 T cell receptor beta chains from one sample sequenced in a study of lymphopenia after photon versus proton radiotherapy. Sequenced by immunoSEQ multiplex PCR; TCRdb stores in-frame clones only, minus some. The sample carries 24,000 or so clones, more than 80% recorded once. Sequencing was performed on peripheral blood, taken from a patient treated with photon-based radiotherapy. These receptors all come from a man aged 35-49 years with gastric cancer.

The rearrangement uses TRBV14 and TRBJ2-3, with 12 bases matching TRBD2. Germline CDR1 is SGHDN and CDR2 is FVKESK. The V and J ends lost 4 bases and 0 bases, in that order; junction bases with no gene match: 5. The CDR3 sequence is 17 residues long. CDR3 sequence reads: CASSRRLAGASTDTQYF. Here the CDR3 DNA reads TGTGCCAGCAGCCGACGACTAGCGGGGGCTAGCACAGATACGCAGTATTTT.

The rearrangement joins TRBV7-3 to TRBJ1-5, with 8 positions matching TRBD1. This CDR3 spans 17 amino acids. With 5 bases clipped from V and 2 bases from J, the junction kept 11 bases outside the gene matches. Germline V CDR1 and CDR2: SGHTA, FQGTGA. The CDR3: CASSTWTGPLGNQPQHF. For the CDR3, the DNA is TGTGCCAGCAGCACGTGGACAGGGCCACTTGGCAATCAGCCCCAGCATTTT.

V is TRBV6-5 and J is TRBJ2-5, with TRBD2 matching 8 bases. CDR1 and CDR2 (germline): MNHEY, SVGAGI. The V segment lost 2 bases and the J segment 7 bases; nucleotides outside the gene matches: 9. CDR3 length equals 15 residues. The CDR3 here is CASSYNQAAGGTQYF. CDR3 nucleotides: TGTGCCAGCAGTTACAATCAGGCTGCGGGGGGGACCCAGTACTTC.

This chain links TRBV7-6 with TRBJ1-1, with 8 positions matching TRBD1. The CDR3 runs 17 residues. Germline V CDR1 and CDR2: SGHVS, FNYEAQ. The V segment lost 4 bases and the J segment 2 bases; nucleotides outside the gene matches: 12. CDR3 sequence reads: CASSWLADRGGNTEAFF. The CDR3, as DNA: TGTGCCAGCAGCTGGCTAGCCGACAGGGGCGGTAACACTGAAGCTTTCTTT.

This clone is medium-sized (0.01 to 0.1%) by share. At the DNA level, this CDR3 is encoded by other sequences in the same sample as well. This sequence joins TRBV4-3 and TRBJ2-7; D possibly matches TRBD1 or TRBD2 (6 bases each). This CDR3 comprises 15 residues. With 0 bases removed from V and 6 bases from J, the gap between germline ends came to 15 bases. Germline CDR1 is LGHNA and CDR2 is YSLEER. The CDR3 sequence is CASSQDRRRGGEQYF. The CDR3 DNA reads as TGCGCCAGCAGCCAAGATCGGCGCAGGGGAGGCGAGCAGTACTTC.

This clone appeared a few times. This chain joins TRBV5-4 and TRBJ2-4; D gene ambiguous. The germline gives CDR1 SGHNT, CDR2 YYREEE (reference sequence). The CDR3 length is 16 residues. V was shortened by 2 bases and J by 0 bases, with 12 bases between the two germline ends. In nucleotides, the CDR3 is TGTGCCAGCAGCTTTGGCGGAAATCTAGCCAAAAACATTCAGTACTTC. Translation gives CASSFGGNLAKNIQYF. Full variable domain (rest looked up from reference TRBV5-4 and TRBJ2-4): ETGVTQSPTHLIKTRGQQVTLRCSSQSGHNTVSWYQQALGQGPQFIFQYYREEENGRGNFPPRFSGLQFPNYSSELNVNALELDDSALYLCASSFGGNLAKNIQYFGAGTRLSVL.

J is TRBJ1-5 and V is TRBV5-1; D uncertain. CDR1 and CDR2 (germline): SGHRS, YFSETQ. V was shortened by 0 bases and J by 2 bases, with 15 bases between the two germline ends. The CDR3 loop spans 17 amino acids. This CDR3 is CASSLESRAEGNQPQHF. CDR3 coding DNA: TGCGCCAGCAGCTTGGAGTCACGCGCAGAAGGCAATCAGCCCCAGCATTTT.

This clone was detected only once. This chain links TRBV7-8 with TRBJ2-7, with unresolved D. CDR1 SGHVS and CDR2 FQNEAQ come from the germline V gene. The CDR3 spans 15 residues. The V and J ends lost 1 base and 5 bases respectively, with 15 bases between them. The CDR3, as DNA: TGTGCCAGCAGCTTAGTGTACCGGCAGTCCAACGAGCAGTACTTC. This encodes CASSLVYRQSNEQYF.

There are a few counts of this clone. The V gene is TRBV10-3, the J gene TRBJ2-7, with a possible D match to TRBD1 (5 bases). Germline V CDR1 and CDR2: ENHRY, SYGVKD. V was clipped by 10 bases and J by 4 bases, with 11 bases between them. This CDR3 is built from 11 residues. The CDR3 spells CATEDSYEQYF. In DNA, the CDR3 is TGTGCCACCGAAGACAGTTACGAGCAGTACTTC.

This chain uses TRBV4-3 with TRBJ2-2, with D uncertain. Trimming cost V 2 bases and J 3 bases, with 7 bases left between them. The CDR3 totals 14 residues. Germline lookup yields CDR1 LGHNA and CDR2 YSLEER. This CDR3 reads CASSQSTYTGELFF. The CDR3 region has the DNA TGCGCCAGCAGCCAAAGTACCTACACCGGGGAGCTGTTTTTT.

The rearrangement joins TRBV7-2 to TRBJ1-2; the match to TRBD1 covers 7 bases. With V trimmed by 4 bases and J by 3 bases, 5 bases remained unmatched. Per the germline V gene, CDR1 is SGHTA and CDR2 is FQGNSA. The CDR3 length is 14 residues. CDR3 region: CASSSRGTDYGYTF. The DNA of the CDR3 is TGTGCCAGCAGCTCCCGAGGGACAGACTATGGCTACACCTTC. Drawing the rest from reference TRBV7-2 and TRBJ1-2, the complete variable domain is GAGVSQSPSNKVTEKGKDVELRCDPISGHTALYWYRQSLGQGLEFLIYFQGNSAPDKSGLPSDRFSAERTGGSVSTLTIQRTQQEDSAVYLCASSSRGTDYGYTFGSGTRLTVV.

This chain connects TRBV19 to TRBJ2-4, with D unresolved. The CDR3 is 14 amino acids. Trimming took off 6 bases at V and 3 bases at J, with 12 bases between the two ends. Germline V gene sequence: CDR1 LNHDA, CDR2 SQIVND (reference sequence). The CDR3 sequence is CASSPGWGKNIQYF. CDR3 nucleotide sequence: TGTGCCAGTAGCCCGGGTTGGGGCAAAAACATTCAGTACTTC.

This sequence joins TRBV18 and TRBJ1-6; no clear D gene. The CDR3 sequence is 16 residues long. Trimming took off 3 bases at V and 7 bases at J, with 16 bases between the two ends. CDR1 is KGHSH, CDR2 LQKENI, per germline. The CDR3 coding sequence is TGTGCCAGCTCACCTTCCCAGGTCGGTCTGAATTCACCCCTCCACTTT. Its protein is CASSPSQVGLNSPLHF.

This clone was seen once. This chain joins TRBV5-1 and TRBJ2-2; 9 nucleotides line up with TRBD1. The CDR3 runs 15 residues. The ends lost 7 bases at V and 6 bases at J; junction bases unmatched: 10. Germline CDR1 SGHRS, CDR2 YFSETQ. In DNA, the CDR3 is TGCGCCAGCGGGGACAGGGCAGATGGGGCCGGGGAGCTGTTTTTT. Translating it yields CASGDRADGAGELFF.

The chain is built from TRBV11-1 and TRBJ1-1; maybe TRBD1 (5 bases). The CDR3 is 14 amino acids. The V gene's germline CDR1 is SGHAT and CDR2 FQDESV (reference sequence). V lost 7 bases and J lost 5, with 17 bases in between. The CDR3 loop reads CASTIARGWTEAFF. CDR3 in DNA: TGTGCCAGCACCATAGCCCGGGGGTGGACTGAAGCTTTCTTT.

In the case of this clone: Mismatch with germline at one junction end may stem from a read error. V usage is TRBV19 and J usage is TRBJ1-5; D is unresolved. Germline-derived CDR1 and CDR2 are LNHDA and SQIVND (reference sequence). This CDR3 comprises 15 residues. The CDR3 sequence: CASSIGVYSNQPQHF. Written as DNA, the CDR3 is TGTGCCAGCAGTATAGGTGTATATAGCAATCAGCCCCAGCATTTT.

This chain connects TRBV7-9 to TRBJ1-1; tentatively, D is TRBD1 (6 bases). This CDR3 region has 16 residues. Germline V gives CDR1 SEHNR, CDR2 FQNEAQ (reference sequence). V lost 1 base, J lost 0 bases, and 12 bases lay in between. CDR3 region: CASSLGGTGMNTEAFF. CDR3 sequence (DNA): TGTGCCAGCAGCTTAGGCGGTACAGGGATGAACACTGAAGCTTTCTTT.

The J gene is TRBJ2-3, the V gene TRBV19, with TRBD2 matching 7 bases. The J segment lost 6 bases and the V segment lost 10 bases, leaving 10 bases of the junction unmatched. The CDR3 runs 13 residues. In germline, CDR1 is LNHDA, CDR2 SQIVND (reference sequence). CDR3: CATSGTIFDTQYF. As DNA, the CDR3 is TGTGCCACTTCCGGGACTATTTTTGATACGCAGTATTTT. The complete variable domain, with remaining parts taken from reference TRBV19 and TRBJ2-3, reads DGGITQSPKYLFRKEGQNVTLSCEQNLNHDAMYWYRQDPGQGLRLIYYSQIVNDFQKGDIAEGYSVSREKKESFPLTVTSAQKNPTAFYLCATSGTIFDTQYFGPGTRLTVL.

The chain combines TRBV6-5 with TRBJ2-7, with 9 positions matching TRBD1. The CDR3 covers 15 residues. The V and J ends lost 5 bases and 5 bases, in that order; junction bases with no gene match: 10. Germline-derived CDR1 and CDR2 are MNHEY and SVGAGI. The CDR3, as DNA: TGTGCCAGCAGTCCCGCCGGGACAGGGTACAACGAGCAGTACTTC. This sequence encodes CASSPAGTGYNEQYF.

The V call is TRBV30, the J call TRBJ1-4; 7 nucleotides agree with TRBD1. V dropped 4 bases and J dropped 8; count of bases not matched to a gene: 10. CDR1 is GTSNPN, CDR2 SVGIG, per germline (reference sequence). The CDR3 covers 14 residues. CDR3 nucleotides: TGTGCCTGGAATAAGGGGGCGCCGGGGGAAAAACTGTTTTTT. Translating it yields CAWNKGAPGEKLFF.

This chain links TRBV7-9 with TRBJ2-7; no clear D. The CDR3 is 12 amino acids. The germline V and J ends were trimmed by 1 base and 2 bases, with 3 bases remaining between them. From germline, CDR1 is SEHNR and CDR2 FQNEAQ (reference sequence). The CDR3 coding sequence is TGTGCCAGCAGCTTAGGGGCCTACGAGCAGTACTTC. This encodes CASSLGAYEQYF.